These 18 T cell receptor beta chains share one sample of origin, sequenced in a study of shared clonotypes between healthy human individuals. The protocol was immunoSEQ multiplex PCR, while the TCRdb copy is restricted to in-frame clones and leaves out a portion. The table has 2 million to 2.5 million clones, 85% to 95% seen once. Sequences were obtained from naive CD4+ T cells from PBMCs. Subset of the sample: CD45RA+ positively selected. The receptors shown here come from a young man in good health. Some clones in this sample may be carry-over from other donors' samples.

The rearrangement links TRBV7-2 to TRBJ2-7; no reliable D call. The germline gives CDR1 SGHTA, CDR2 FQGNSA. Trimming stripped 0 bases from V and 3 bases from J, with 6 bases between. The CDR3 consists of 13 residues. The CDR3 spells CASSLALNYEQYF. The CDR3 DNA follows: TGTGCCAGCAGCTTAGCCCTGAACTACGAGCAGTACTTC.

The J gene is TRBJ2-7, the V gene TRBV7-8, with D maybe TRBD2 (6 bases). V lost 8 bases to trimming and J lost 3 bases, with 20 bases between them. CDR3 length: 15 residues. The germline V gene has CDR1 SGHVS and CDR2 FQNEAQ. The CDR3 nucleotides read TGTGCCAGCCGTCTGTCGGCGGGAAGGGTCTACGAGCAGTACTTC. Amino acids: CASRLSAGRVYEQYF.

CDR3 DNA sequence: TGTGCCAGCAGTACCGCCGGGACAGGGGGCAATCAGCCCCAGCATTTT. Protein: CASSTAGTGGNQPQHF. The rearrangement uses TRBV28 and TRBJ1-5; TRBD1 matches 10 bases. The CDR3 has 16 residues. Germline assignment: CDR1 MDHEN and CDR2 SYDVKM. The ends lost 5 bases at V and 2 bases at J; junction bases unmatched: 6.

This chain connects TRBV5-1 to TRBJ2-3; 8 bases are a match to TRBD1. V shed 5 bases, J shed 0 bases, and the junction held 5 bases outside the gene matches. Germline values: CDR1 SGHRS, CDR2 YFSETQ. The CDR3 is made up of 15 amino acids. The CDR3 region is CASRTGDSSTDTQYF. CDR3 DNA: TGCGCCAGCAGGACAGGGGACAGCAGCACAGATACGCAGTATTTT.

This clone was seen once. For the CDR3, the DNA is TGTGCCAGCAGCCAAGAGTTACAGAGAGACTATGGCTACACCTTC. Amino acid sequence: CASSQELQRDYGYTF. V gene TRBV4-2 combines with J gene TRBJ1-2; no clear D. V dropped 0 bases and J dropped 3 bases, with 11 bases sitting between them. Germline CDR1 LGHNA, CDR2 YNFKEQ. The CDR3 runs 15 residues.

CDR3 nucleotides: TGTGCCAGCAGTGAAAGGGGTTGGGACAGAACCTACAATGAGCAGTTCTTC. The encoded protein is CASSERGWDRTYNEQFF. The chain uses TRBV2 and TRBJ2-1; 7 bases are a match to TRBD1. With V trimmed by 2 bases and J by 2 bases, 9 bases remained unmatched. The CDR3 runs to 17 residues. Germline CDR1 SNHLY, CDR2 FYNNEI.

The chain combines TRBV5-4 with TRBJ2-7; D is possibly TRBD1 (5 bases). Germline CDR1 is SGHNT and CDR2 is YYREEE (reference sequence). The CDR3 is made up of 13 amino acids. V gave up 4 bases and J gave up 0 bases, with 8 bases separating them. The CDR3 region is CASSVDISYEQYF. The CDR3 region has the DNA TGTGCCAGCAGCGTGGACATCTCCTACGAGCAGTACTTC.

The CDR3 is CATSRAREESYGYTF. For the CDR3, the DNA is TGTGCCACCAGCAGAGCCCGCGAGGAGAGCTATGGCTACACCTTC. The chain is built from TRBV15 and TRBJ1-2, with D hard to call. CDR3 length: 15 amino acids. Between the trimmed V and J ends, which lost 1 base and 4 bases, there was a span of 13 bases. Germline V gives CDR1 LNHNV, CDR2 YYDKDF (reference sequence).

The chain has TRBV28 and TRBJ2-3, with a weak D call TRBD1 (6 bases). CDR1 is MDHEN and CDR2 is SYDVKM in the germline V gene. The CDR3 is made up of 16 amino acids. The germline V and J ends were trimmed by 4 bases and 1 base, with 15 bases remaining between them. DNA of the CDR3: TGTGCCAGCAGTTCTCCCGCAGGGGCCCGCACAGATACGCAGTATTTT. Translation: CASSSPAGARTDTQYF.

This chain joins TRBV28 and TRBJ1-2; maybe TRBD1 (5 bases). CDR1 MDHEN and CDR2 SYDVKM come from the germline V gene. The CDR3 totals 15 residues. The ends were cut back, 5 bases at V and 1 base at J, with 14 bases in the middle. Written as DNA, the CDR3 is TGTGCCAGCAGTCCTCGACAGTCCTATAACTATGGCTACACCTTC. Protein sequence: CASSPRQSYNYGYTF.

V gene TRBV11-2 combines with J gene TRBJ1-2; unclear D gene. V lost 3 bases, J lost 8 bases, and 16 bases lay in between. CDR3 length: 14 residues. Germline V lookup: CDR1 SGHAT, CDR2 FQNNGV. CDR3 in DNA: TGTGCCAGCAGCTTTCGGGAAGGATCTGGGGGCTACACCTTC. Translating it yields CASSFREGSGGYTF.

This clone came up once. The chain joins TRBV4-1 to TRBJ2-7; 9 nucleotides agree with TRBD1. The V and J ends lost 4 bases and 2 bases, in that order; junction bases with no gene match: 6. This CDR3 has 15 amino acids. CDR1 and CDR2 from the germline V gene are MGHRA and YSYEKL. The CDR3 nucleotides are TGCGCCAGCAGCCGAGGACAGGGGAGTACCTACGAGCAGTACTTC. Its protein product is CASSRGQGSTYEQYF.

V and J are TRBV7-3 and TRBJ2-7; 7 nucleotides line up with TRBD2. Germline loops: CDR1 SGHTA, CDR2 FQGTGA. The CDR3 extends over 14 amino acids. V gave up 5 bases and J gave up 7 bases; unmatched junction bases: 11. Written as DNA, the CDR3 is TGTGCCAGCAGCCCTCGTACGGGGGGAGGTGAGCAGTACTTC. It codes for CASSPRTGGGEQYF.

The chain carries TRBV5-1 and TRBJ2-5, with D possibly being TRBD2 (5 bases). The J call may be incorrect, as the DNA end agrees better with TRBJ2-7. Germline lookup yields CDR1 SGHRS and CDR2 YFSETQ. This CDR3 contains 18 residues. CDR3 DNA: TGCGCCAGCAGCTTGGGGGCGCTCGTGTGGACTGAACCCTACGAGCAGTACTTC. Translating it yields CASSLGALVWTEPYEQYF.

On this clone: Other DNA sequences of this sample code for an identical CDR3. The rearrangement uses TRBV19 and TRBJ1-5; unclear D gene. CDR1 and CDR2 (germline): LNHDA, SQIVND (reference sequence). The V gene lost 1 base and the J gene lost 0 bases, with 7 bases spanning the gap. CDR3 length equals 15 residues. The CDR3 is CASSIVWGSNQPQHF. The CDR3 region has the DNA TGTGCCAGTAGTATAGTGTGGGGTAGCAATCAGCCCCAGCATTTT.

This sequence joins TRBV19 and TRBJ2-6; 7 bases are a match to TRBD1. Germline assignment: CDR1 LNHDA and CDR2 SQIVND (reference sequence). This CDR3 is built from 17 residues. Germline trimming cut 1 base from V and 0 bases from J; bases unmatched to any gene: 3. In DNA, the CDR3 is TGTGCCAGTAGTATAGCCGGGACAGCCTCTGGGGCCAACGTCCTGACTTTC. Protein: CASSIAGTASGANVLTF.

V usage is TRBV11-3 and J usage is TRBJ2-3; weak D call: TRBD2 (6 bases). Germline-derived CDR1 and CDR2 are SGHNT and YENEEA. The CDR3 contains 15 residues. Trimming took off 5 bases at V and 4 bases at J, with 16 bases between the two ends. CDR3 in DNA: TGTGCCAGCAGCGGCCCGGGAGAAGGGCCAGATACGCAGTATTTT. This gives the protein CASSGPGEGPDTQYF.

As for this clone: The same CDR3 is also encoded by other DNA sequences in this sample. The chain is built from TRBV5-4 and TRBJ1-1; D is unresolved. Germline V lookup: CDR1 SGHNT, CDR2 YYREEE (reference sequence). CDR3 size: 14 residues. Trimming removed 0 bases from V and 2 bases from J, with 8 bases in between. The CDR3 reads CASSLGAGNTEAFF. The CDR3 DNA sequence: TGTGCCAGCAGCTTGGGGGCGGGTAACACTGAAGCTTTCTTT. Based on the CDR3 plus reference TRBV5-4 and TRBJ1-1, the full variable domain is ETGVTQSPTHLIKTRGQQVTLRCSSQSGHNTVSWYQQALGQGPQFIFQYYREEENGRGNFPPRFSGLQFPNYSSELNVNALELDDSALYLCASSLGAGNTEAFFGQGTRLTVV.